This T cell receptor (beta chain) was recorded in a study of T cell responses to AZD1222 COVID-19 vaccine. As to this clone: The target antigen is unknown. The junction differs from germline at one of its ends, possibly a read error.

This table comes from immunoSEQ multiplex PCR, and its TCRdb copy is limited to in-frame clones, with some not included. The sample records about 82,000 clones, 75% to 90% being singletons. Study observations and caveats: Compared with day 0, the breadth and depth of the Spike-specific TCR repertoire rose significantly after two doses of AZD1222. The donor cohort was predominantly white British with a female majority, and clonal diversity may have been underestimated. Nearly half of spike-specific TCRs reportedly go after variant regions that carry no mutations. Only after the peak T cell response were repertoires sampled.

Per germline, CDR1 KGHDR and CDR2 SFDVKD. The CDR3 is 13 residues long. This TCR was recovered from an adult who received the AZD1222 COVID-19 vaccine. The source was peripheral blood, collected 28 days after the second AZD1222 dose. This chain connects TRBV24-1 to TRBJ1-2, with no clear D. CDR3 bases: TGTGCCACCAGTGTGTCACAGAACTCTGGCTACACCTTC. This encodes CATSVSQNSGYTF.